These 20 T cell receptor beta chains were all obtained from the same sample, sequenced in a study of CD4 T cells in relation to SARS-CoV-2 and coronaviruses. Unexposed donor CD4+ T cells date from about 2011-2019, before the COVID-19 pandemic. Libraries were prepared by immunoSEQ multiplex PCR; TCRdb keeps only in-frame clonotypes and omits some of them. The sample has tens of thousands of clones, approximately 93% seen once. Sequencing was carried out using naive CD4+ T cells from PBMCs. The subset is: naive CD4+ T cells isolated by negative enrichment. Receptors originate from a human donor in good health.

This clone came up once. The chain couples TRBV6-2 or TRBV6-3 to TRBJ1-5; D is undetermined. The germline V and J ends were trimmed by 2 bases and 0 bases, with 11 bases remaining between them. The CDR3 totals 16 residues. Germline lookup yields CDR1 MNHEY and CDR2 SVGEGT. CDR3 amino acids: CASSYGQPYSNQPQHF. CDR3 sequence (DNA): TGTGCCAGCAGTTACGGTCAGCCTTATAGCAATCAGCCCCAGCATTTT.

This chain uses TRBV4-1 with TRBJ1-6; D not resolved. This CDR3 comprises 14 residues. V dropped 3 bases and J dropped 8 bases, with 11 bases sitting between them. CDR1 and CDR2 (germline): MGHRA, YSYEKL. As DNA, the CDR3 is TGCGCCAGCAGCCACACGTCGGGTTATTCACCCCTCCACTTT. Translation: CASSHTSGYSPLHF.

The chain has TRBV9 and TRBJ2-4; the match to TRBD1 covers 11 bases. CDR1 and CDR2 (germline): SGDLS, YYNGEE. The CDR3 is 14 amino acids. V dropped 4 bases and J dropped 8; count of bases not matched to a gene: 5. CDR3 amino acids: CASSRTGGGDIQYF. For the CDR3, the DNA is TGTGCCAGCAGCAGGACAGGGGGCGGGGACATTCAGTACTTC. Based on the CDR3 plus reference TRBV9 and TRBJ2-4, the full variable domain is DSGVTQTPKHLITATGQRVTLRCSPRSGDLSVYWYQQSLDQGLQFLIQYYNGEERAKGNILERFSAQQFPDLHSELNLSSLELGDSALYFCASSRTGGGDIQYFGAGTRLSVL.

V usage is TRBV6-5 and J usage is TRBJ1-4; 7 nucleotides match TRBD1. CDR1 MNHEY and CDR2 SVGAGI come from the germline V gene. With V trimmed by 5 bases and J by 5 bases, 5 bases remained unmatched. The CDR3 has 14 residues. The CDR3 DNA sequence: TGTGCCAGCAGTAAACAGGGGTTGAATGAAAAACTGTTTTTT. Its translation: CASSKQGLNEKLFF.

This chain joins TRBV19 and TRBJ1-2; 9 nucleotides line up with TRBD1. V lost 6 bases and J lost 4; bases outside the gene matches: 15. Per the germline V gene, CDR1 is LNHDA and CDR2 is SQIVND (reference sequence). The CDR3 totals 17 residues. CDR3 sequence: CASRPTTGQGPFYGYTF. As DNA, the CDR3 is TGTGCCAGTAGACCAACGACGGGACAGGGACCTTTCTATGGCTACACCTTC. Full variable domain (missing parts from reference TRBV19 and TRBJ1-2): DGGITQSPKYLFRKEGQNVTLSCEQNLNHDAMYWYRQDPGQGLRLIYYSQIVNDFQKGDIAEGYSVSREKKESFPLTVTSAQKNPTAFYLCASRPTTGQGPFYGYTFGSGTRLTVV.

This clone was found a few times. The chain couples TRBV7-9 to TRBJ1-5; TRBD1 is a possible D gene (5 bases). V was cut by 5 bases and J by 3 bases, with 8 bases left in between. There are 13 residues in the CDR3. Germline V CDR1 and CDR2: SEHNR, FQNEAQ (reference sequence). The CDR3 DNA is TGTGCCAGCAGCGGACAACTCAATCAGCCCCAGCATTTT. Translating it yields CASSGQLNQPQHF.

The chain has TRBV4-3 and TRBJ2-2, with 7 bases identical to TRBD1. From germline, CDR1 is LGHNA and CDR2 YSLEER. The CDR3 is made up of 17 amino acids. V dropped 2 bases and J dropped 1; count of bases not matched to a gene: 7. This chain's CDR3 is CASSQQIRTGNTGELFF. CDR3 nucleotide sequence: TGCGCCAGCAGCCAACAAATTCGGACAGGGAACACCGGGGAGCTGTTTTTT.

This clone was observed a handful of times. The chain recombines TRBV18 with TRBJ2-5; maybe TRBD2 (7 bases). CDR3 length: 16 amino acids. Between the trimmed V and J ends, which lost 1 base and 0 bases, there was a span of 12 bases. Germline V gives CDR1 KGHSH, CDR2 LQKENI. The DNA of the CDR3 is TGTGCCAGCTCACCACTGGCGGGGGCGAACCAAGAGACCCAGTACTTC. This encodes CASSPLAGANQETQYF. Full variable domain (remainder filled in from reference TRBV18 and TRBJ2-5): NAGVMQNPRHLVRRRGQEARLRCSPMKGHSHVYWYRQLPEEGLKFMVYLQKENIIDESGMPKERFSAEFPKEGPSILRIQQVVRGDSAAYFCASSPLAGANQETQYFGPGTRLLVL.

J is TRBJ1-3 and V is TRBV29-1; maybe TRBD1 (5 bases). This CDR3 comprises 14 residues. Deletions cut 4 bases from V and 0 bases from J, with 10 bases between. CDR1 SQVTM and CDR2 ANQGSEA come from the germline V gene. The CDR3 nucleotides are TGCAGCGTTGCGCCCAGGGCCTCTGGAAACACCATATATTTT. Protein product: CSVAPRASGNTIYF.

The chain recombines TRBV18 with TRBJ1-2; no clear D gene. CDR1 and CDR2 (germline): KGHSH, LQKENI. The CDR3 runs 14 residues. Between the trimmed V and J ends, which lost 2 bases and 9 bases, there was a span of 16 bases. The CDR3 here is CASSPRAGEGRYTF. Written as DNA, the CDR3 is TGTGCCAGCTCACCAAGGGCGGGAGAAGGGCGCTACACCTTC.

The rearrangement joins TRBV29-1 to TRBJ1-1, with a possible D match to TRBD1 (5 bases). Trimming took off 4 bases at V and 3 bases at J, with 12 bases between the two ends. The CDR3 covers 13 residues. Germline-derived CDR1 and CDR2 are SQVTM and ANQGSEA. CDR3 protein: CSVGGDGDTEAFF. The CDR3 DNA reads as TGCAGCGTTGGAGGGGACGGGGACACTGAAGCTTTCTTT.

The chain has TRBV9 and TRBJ2-2; D ambiguous. Looked up from germline, CDR1 is SGDLS and CDR2 is YYNGEE. Trimming cost V 4 bases and J 6 bases, with 13 bases left between them. CDR3 length: 14 residues. For the CDR3, the DNA is TGTGCCAGCAGCCTCTTTAGGACCGCCGGGGAGCTGTTTTTT. Translating it yields CASSLFRTAGELFF.

This chain uses TRBV19 with TRBJ2-3; TRBD2 matches 8 bases. The V segment lost 11 bases and the J segment 3 bases; nucleotides outside the gene matches: 22. The CDR3 is 18 residues long. Germline CDR1 is LNHDA and CDR2 is SQIVND (reference sequence). The CDR3 region has the DNA TGTGCCTCCCCCACGCGCGGGGGGCCGTCCATGGCAACAGATACGCAGTATTTT. It codes for CASPTRGGPSMATDTQYF.

The chain recombines TRBV28 with TRBJ1-5, with a possible D match to TRBD1 (6 bases). CDR3 length equals 15 residues. Germline loops: CDR1 MDHEN, CDR2 SYDVKM. Trimming stripped 7 bases from V and 6 bases from J, with 19 bases between. The CDR3 DNA follows: TGTGCCAGCAACAAACCCACAGGGTCGGGTCAGCCCCAGCATTTT. This gives the protein CASNKPTGSGQPQHF.

This chain links TRBV7-6 with TRBJ1-1, with D perhaps TRBD1 (5 bases). Deletions cut 6 bases from V and 0 bases from J, with 20 bases between. Germline CDR1 SGHVS, CDR2 FNYEAQ. There are 17 residues in the CDR3. The CDR3 here is CASSRKRQLRMNTEAFF. The DNA for the CDR3 is TGTGCCAGCAGTCGAAAAAGACAGCTTAGAATGAACACTGAAGCTTTCTTT.

The V and J genes are TRBV6-5 and TRBJ2-7, with 8 bases fitting TRBD1. The CDR3 runs to 14 residues. V was pared by 6 bases and J by 4 bases, with 8 bases of the junction left unmatched. The germline gives CDR1 MNHEY, CDR2 SVGAGI. For the CDR3, the DNA is TGTGCCAGCAGCCGAACAGGGGGTAGGTACGAGCAGTACTTC. Translating gives CASSRTGGRYEQYF.

The rearrangement links TRBV5-1 to TRBJ1-2, with TRBD1 as a possible D gene (5 bases). With 4 bases removed from V and 4 bases from J, the gap between germline ends came to 14 bases. The CDR3 contains 14 residues. Germline CDR1 SGHRS, CDR2 YFSETQ. The CDR3 DNA sequence: TGCGCCAGCAGCCTTGGGACGGCTCTCTATGGCTACACCTTC. Translation: CASSLGTALYGYTF.

The rearrangement joins TRBV3-1 (or the pseudogene TRBV3-2) to TRBJ1-5; 9 positions match TRBD1. Germline V CDR1 and CDR2: LGHDT, YNNKEL (reference sequence). This CDR3 spans 17 amino acids. The V segment lost 4 bases and the J segment 3 bases; nucleotides outside the gene matches: 10. The CDR3 DNA is TGTGCCAGCAGCCCAGACTCGGGACAGGGAAACAATCAGCCCCAGCATTTT. Its protein product is CASSPDSGQGNNQPQHF.

As regards this clone: The junction departs from the called germline gene at one end, perhaps through a read error. This chain joins TRBV6-2 or TRBV6-3 and TRBJ1-4; D uncertain. CDR3 size: 14 residues. CDR1 and CDR2 from the germline V gene are MNHEY and SVGEGT. The CDR3 spells CASSSADSNEKLFF. CDR3 sequence (DNA): TGTGCCAGTAGTTCGGCTGATTCTAATGAAAAACTGTTTTTT.

CDR3 coding DNA: TGCGCCAGTAAGCCGGGACAGAGGGCCCCGGGCGATGAGCAGTTCTTC. Protein: CASKPGQRAPGDEQFF. The chain recombines TRBV5-1 with TRBJ2-1, with TRBD1 matching 7 bases. Germline CDR1 is SGHRS and CDR2 is YFSETQ. Trimming removed 8 bases from V and 8 bases from J; junction bases left unmatched: 19. CDR3 length equals 16 residues.